Listed below are T cell receptor beta chains from one sample, sequenced in a study of identical twins. From the 5' RACE reads, TCRdb called clonotypes with MiXCR, one entry per CDR3 protein. The sample carries about 920,000 distinct CDR3 sequences, more than 9% recorded once. The sample was also linked to a second study, of yellow fever vaccine responses in identical twins.

Material: PBMCs. Source of these receptors: a woman younger than 35 in good health. Each CDR3 is given with its conserved first and last residue. Fields, in order: J gene, clone size, D gene, V gene, CDR3 DNA, CDR3 protein. A D gene is named only where the DNA matches it firmly. Rows give clone size only sometimes, using once, few, many, or a class for an expanded clone.

j_gene: TRBJ1-1; abundance: few; d_gene: NA; v_gene: TRBV11-2; CDR3nt: TGTGCCAGCAGCTTAAAGGGCTGGGGCCCGAACACTGAAGCTTTCTTT; CDR3aa: CASSLKGWGPNTEAFF
j_gene: TRBJ2-2; abundance: NA; d_gene: NA; v_gene: TRBV5-1; CDR3nt: TGCGCCAGCAGCTTGGCCGCCCGTGGGACCGGGGAGCTGTTTTTT; CDR3aa: CASSLAARGTGELFF
j_gene: TRBJ1-2; abundance: NA; d_gene: NA; v_gene: TRBV27; CDR3nt: TGTGCCAGCAGTACTCGACGGACTAACTATGGCTACACCTTC; CDR3aa: CASSTRRTNYGYTF
j_gene: TRBJ1-2; abundance: many; d_gene: TRBD1; v_gene: TRBV12-3/TRBV12-4; CDR3nt: TGTGCCAGCAGCCAGGACAGGGGGAAGCGTGGCTACACCTTC; CDR3aa: CASSQDRGKRGYTF
j_gene: TRBJ2-3; abundance: NA; d_gene: NA; v_gene: TRBV29-1; CDR3nt: TGCAGCGTTGTTGAGGGAGCCCCCCCGCAGTATTTT; CDR3aa: CSVVEGAPPQYF
j_gene: TRBJ1-1; abundance: few; d_gene: TRBD1; v_gene: TRBV6-1; CDR3nt: TGTGCCAGCAGTGAGCGGACAGGATTTCTGAACACTGAAGTTTTCTTT; CDR3aa: CASSERTGFLNTEVFF
j_gene: TRBJ2-5; abundance: NA; d_gene: TRBD2; v_gene: TRBV6-2/TRBV6-3; CDR3nt: TGTGCCAGCAGTTACGGACTAGCGGGAGCGGCCCAGTACTTC; CDR3aa: CASSYGLAGAAQYF
j_gene: TRBJ2-1; abundance: few; d_gene: NA; v_gene: TRBV5-1; CDR3nt: TGCGCCAGCAACCCTGGGGGAGGCAGAAGCAATGAGCAGTTCTTC; CDR3aa: CASNPGGGRSNEQFF
j_gene: TRBJ2-1; abundance: few; d_gene: TRBD1; v_gene: TRBV6-5; CDR3nt: TGTGCCAGCAGTTACCGGGACAGCAATTACAATGAGCAGTTCTTC; CDR3aa: CASSYRDSNYNEQFF
j_gene: TRBJ2-1; abundance: NA; d_gene: TRBD2; v_gene: TRBV19; CDR3nt: TGTGCCAGTGGACTAGCGGTCCGCTCCTACAATGAGCAGTTCTTC; CDR3aa: CASGLAVRSYNEQFF
j_gene: TRBJ2-3; abundance: few; d_gene: NA; v_gene: TRBV29-1; CDR3nt: TGCAGCGTTGAAGATGGTGGGTGGGGCACAGATACGCAGTATTTT; CDR3aa: CSVEDGGWGTDTQYF
j_gene: TRBJ2-2; abundance: NA; d_gene: TRBD2; v_gene: TRBV7-9; CDR3nt: TGTGCCAGCAGCTTAGGAGCGGGAGATGTGTATTCCGGGGAGCTGTTTTTT; CDR3aa: CASSLGAGDVYSGELFF
j_gene: TRBJ1-4; abundance: few; d_gene: NA; v_gene: TRBV7-9; CDR3nt: TGTGCCAGCAGCTCGCTTAGCACGGGTAATGAAAAACTGTTTTTT; CDR3aa: CASSSLSTGNEKLFF
j_gene: TRBJ2-1; abundance: NA; d_gene: TRBD1; v_gene: TRBV5-1; CDR3nt: TGCGCCAGCAGCTTGCGTCCGAGACAGGGGGACAATGAGCAGTTCTTC; CDR3aa: CASSLRPRQGDNEQFF
j_gene: TRBJ1-4; abundance: many; d_gene: TRBD1; v_gene: TRBV6-5; CDR3nt: TGTGCCAGCAGTTACCAGGACAGGGTCGGGAAACTGTTTTTT; CDR3aa: CASSYQDRVGKLFF
j_gene: TRBJ2-1; abundance: NA; d_gene: NA; v_gene: TRBV29-1; CDR3nt: TGCAGCGTTGGGGAGCTTAATGAGCAGTTCTTC; CDR3aa: CSVGELNEQFF
j_gene: TRBJ1-6; abundance: many; d_gene: NA; v_gene: TRBV20-1; CDR3nt: TGCAGTGCTAGACCCCGACCCCTGGGGCGTCATTCACCCCTCCACTTT; CDR3aa: CSARPRPLGRHSPLHF
j_gene: TRBJ1-5; abundance: NA; d_gene: NA; v_gene: TRBV28; CDR3nt: TGTGCCAGCAGTTTAAACGCTAGGCCGCCCCAGCATTTT; CDR3aa: CASSLNARPPQHF
j_gene: TRBJ2-1; abundance: few; d_gene: NA; v_gene: TRBV10-3; CDR3nt: TGTGCCATCAGTGAGCGCAGCGGCCGAACGGGCTACAATGAGCAGTTCTTC; CDR3aa: CAISERSGRTGYNEQFF
j_gene: TRBJ1-1; abundance: few; d_gene: TRBD1; v_gene: TRBV10-3; CDR3nt: TGTGCCATCAGCCTCACAGGGGACACTGAAGCTTTCTTT; CDR3aa: CAISLTGDTEAFF
j_gene: TRBJ2-1; abundance: few; d_gene: NA; v_gene: TRBV4-1; CDR3nt: TGCGCCAGCAGCCAAGAGGGATCCCCGAGCCTGGTCTTC; CDR3aa: CASSQEGSPSLVF
j_gene: TRBJ1-5; abundance: NA; d_gene: NA; v_gene: TRBV19; CDR3nt: TGTGCCAGTCAGTACAGTTATAGCAATCAGCCCCAGCATTTT; CDR3aa: CASQYSYSNQPQHF
j_gene: TRBJ2-1; abundance: NA; d_gene: TRBD1; v_gene: TRBV5-1; CDR3nt: TGCGCCAGCAGACAACAGGGGGCGGCGGGCAATGAGCAGTTCTTC; CDR3aa: CASRQQGAAGNEQFF
j_gene: TRBJ1-1; abundance: few; d_gene: TRBD1; v_gene: TRBV12-3/TRBV12-4; CDR3nt: TGTGCCAGCAGTTTAGCCTATGACAGGGTTCCAGCTTTCTTT; CDR3aa: CASSLAYDRVPAFF